The 3 T cell receptor beta chains in this list originate from one sample, sequenced in a study of shared clonotypes between healthy human individuals. The method was immunoSEQ multiplex PCR; TCRdb's version includes in-frame clones alone and lacks a portion of them. The sample records about 480,000 clones, 70% to 80% being singletons. Specimen: PBMCs. These receptors were collected from a middle-aged woman in good health. Some clones in this sample may be carry-over from other donors' samples.

The chain recombines TRBV2 with TRBJ2-5; either TRBD1 or TRBD2 may supply D (6 bases each). The CDR3 is 15 amino acids. Looked up from germline, CDR1 is SNHLY and CDR2 is FYNNEI. V dropped 7 bases and J dropped 2 bases, with 17 bases sitting between them. The CDR3 DNA reads TGTGCCAGCACCTTAGACAGGCTAGCGCAAGAGACCCAGTACTTC. Translating gives CASTLDRLAQETQYF.

V usage is TRBV30 and J usage is TRBJ1-2; D is ambiguous. Germline V gene lookup returns CDR1 GTSNPN and CDR2 SVGIG (reference sequence). V lost 4 bases and J 7 bases, leaving 16 bases between the germline ends. The CDR3 spans 13 residues. This CDR3 is CAWMSSILFGYTF. CDR3 nucleotides: TGTGCCTGGATGTCCAGTATACTATTTGGCTACACCTTC.

The chain links TRBV5-1 to TRBJ2-7; 8 bases are a match to TRBD1. Trimming cost V 1 base and J 7 bases; bases outside gene matches: 4. Germline assignment: CDR1 SGHRS and CDR2 YFSETQ. This CDR3 spans 13 amino acids. The CDR3 sequence is CASSLHRGYEQYF. The CDR3 bases are TGCGCCAGCAGCTTGCACAGGGGGTATGAGCAGTACTTC.